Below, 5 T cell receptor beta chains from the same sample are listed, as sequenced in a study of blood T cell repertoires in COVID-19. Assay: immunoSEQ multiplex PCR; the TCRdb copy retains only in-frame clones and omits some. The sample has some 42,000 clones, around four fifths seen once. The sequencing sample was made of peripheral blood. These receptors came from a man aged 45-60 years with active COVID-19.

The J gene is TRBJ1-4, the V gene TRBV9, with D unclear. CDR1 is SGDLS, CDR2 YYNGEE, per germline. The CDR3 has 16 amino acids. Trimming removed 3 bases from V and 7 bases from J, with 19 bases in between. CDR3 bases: TGTGCCAGCAGCGAAGGGAGAACGAATCGGGGTGAAAAACTGTTTTTT. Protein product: CASSEGRTNRGEKLFF.

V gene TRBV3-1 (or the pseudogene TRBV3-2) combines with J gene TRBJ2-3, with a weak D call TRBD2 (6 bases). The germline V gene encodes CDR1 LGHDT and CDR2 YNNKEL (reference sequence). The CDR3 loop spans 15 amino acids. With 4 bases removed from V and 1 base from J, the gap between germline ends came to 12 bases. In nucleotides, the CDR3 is TGTGCCAGCAGCCGCCGCGGGATTGGCACAGATACGCAGTATTTT. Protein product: CASSRRGIGTDTQYF.

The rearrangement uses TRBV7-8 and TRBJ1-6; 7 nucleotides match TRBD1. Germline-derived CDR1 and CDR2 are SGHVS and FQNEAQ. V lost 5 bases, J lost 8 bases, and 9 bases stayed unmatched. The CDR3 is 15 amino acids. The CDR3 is CASSMTGTGDSPLHF. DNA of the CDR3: TGTGCCAGCAGCATGACAGGGACCGGGGATTCACCCCTCCACTTT.

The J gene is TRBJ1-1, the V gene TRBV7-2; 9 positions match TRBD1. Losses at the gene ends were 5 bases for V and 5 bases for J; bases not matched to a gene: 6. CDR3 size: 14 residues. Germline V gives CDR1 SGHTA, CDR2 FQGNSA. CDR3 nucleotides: TGTGCCAGCAGCACACAGGGGGCGAGGACTGAAGCTTTCTTT. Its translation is CASSTQGARTEAFF.

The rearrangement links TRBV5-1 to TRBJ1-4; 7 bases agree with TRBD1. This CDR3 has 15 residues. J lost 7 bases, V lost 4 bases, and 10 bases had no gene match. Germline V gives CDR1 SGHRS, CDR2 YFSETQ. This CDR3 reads CASSITGEKGEKLFF. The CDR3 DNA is TGCGCCAGCAGCATCACAGGGGAAAAGGGTGAAAAACTGTTTTTT.